This T cell receptor (beta chain) was captured in a study of T cells in localized non-small cell lung cancer. General observations from the study: Sequencing, confined to only one tumor region, leaves heterogeneity possible. The highest T cell clonality was in uninvolved adjacent lung, above tumor. Adjacent lung held a median 57 of the top 100 tumor clones.

J was trimmed by 10 bases and V by 5 bases; bases with no gene match: 7. This CDR3 contains 13 residues. CDR1 SGHNT and CDR2 YENEEA come from the germline V gene. The data were produced by immunoSEQ multiplex PCR, yet TCRdb's version contains in-frame clones alone and is incomplete. The sample has about 24,000 clones; roughly 87% are singletons. This clone was recorded a few times. Its antigen is as yet unknown. The starting material was peripheral blood, obtained before any cancer treatment. This receptor was obtained from a male donor aged 60 or older with stage I squamous cell lung carcinoma. The rearrangement joins TRBV11-3 to TRBJ2-1; 8 nucleotides line up with TRBD1. The CDR3 is CASSPGQGWEQFF. CDR3 coding DNA: TGTGCCAGCAGCCCAGGACAGGGTTGGGAGCAGTTCTTC.